This paragraph reports one T cell receptor beta chain. Its antigen is unknown. The data derive from a study of T cell responses to AZD1222 COVID-19 vaccine. Study results and limitations: Spike-spanning, vaccine-associated CD4 TCRs were dominant at 160-218 and 743-854. Once two AZD1222 doses were given, Spike-specific TCR breadth and depth went up. Baseline antibody screening turned up just a handful of seropositive AZD1222 recipients. The repertoires were collected only after the peak T cell response.

The method was immunoSEQ multiplex PCR; TCRdb's version includes in-frame clones alone and lacks a portion of them. This sample yields about 55,000 clones, of which around 90% are seen a single time; approximately 2% belongs to the top ten. The CDR3 length is 16 residues. In germline, CDR1 is MNHEY, CDR2 SVGAGI. Trimming removed 4 bases from V and 0 bases from J, with 13 bases in between. This chain joins TRBV6-5 and TRBJ1-5; D might be TRBD1 (5 bases). Here the sequenced sample was peripheral blood, taken on day 0 of AZD1222 vaccination. The receptor's source is an adult in good health. Written as DNA, the CDR3 is TGTGCCAGCAGTTGGTCCCGGGGGGGTAGCAATCAGCCCCAGCATTTT. Translating it yields CASSWSRGGSNQPQHF.